This TCR beta chain was recorded in a study of cytomegalovirus exposure and HLA in healthy donors. General study findings and limits: Productive rates of about 87% or about 30% were seen for most TCR beta V segments in an earlier analysis.

Comment on this clone: The antigen is unknown.

PCR was performed using 60 Vbeta and 13 Jbeta primers. Only in-frame clones appear in the TCRdb table, and some are missing; sequencing was by immunoSEQ multiplex PCR. The data contain around 150,000 clones, roughly 80% of them singletons. The CDR3 extends over 15 amino acids. With 1 base clipped from V and 7 bases from J, the junction kept 5 bases outside the gene matches. Germline values: CDR1 SGHTS, CDR2 YDEGEE. The origin of this receptor is a female donor in good health and CMV-seronegative. The chain uses TRBV5-8 and TRBJ1-4; TRBD1 matches at 9 bases. Sequencing was performed on PBMCs. The CDR3 here is CASSLIQGAVEKLFF. The CDR3 DNA is TGTGCCAGCAGCTTGATACAGGGGGCGGTTGAAAAACTGTTTTTT.